This T cell receptor beta chain was profiled in a study of blood T cell repertoires in COVID-19. Looking at the study overall: Donors in the United States, Italy and Spain gave samples during acute or convalescent COVID-19. T cells, B-cell-depleted T cells, or PBMCs provided the cDNA or gDNA that served as material.

This CDR3 comprises 13 residues. The V gene's germline CDR1 is MDHEN and CDR2 SYDVKM. With 3 bases removed from V and 7 bases from J, the gap between germline ends came to 9 bases. Per the study methods: Amplification from reference gene primers served as the basis for estimated nucleated cell counts. The table came from immunoSEQ multiplex PCR; TCRdb's copy has only in-frame clones and leaves some out. The V and J calls and clone size were taken over from that table, and D and trimming were inferred from the DNA. The table records roughly 50,000 clones, approximately 90% of them present only once. Sequencing used peripheral blood. The clonotype comes from an older woman with active or convalescent COVID-19. The chain combines TRBV28 with TRBJ1-4; possibly TRBD1 for D (5 bases). The DNA of the CDR3 is TGTGCCAGCAGTTTCCAGGGTCGTGAAAAACTGTTTTTT. Translated: CASSFQGREKLFF.